The present T cell receptor beta chain was sequenced within a study of T cell repertoires in cytomegalovirus infection. Study background: In public TCR beta signatures, there were indications of both CMV infection and matching HLA type. Study conclusions and caveats: There were HLA-C-restricted CMV-specific TCR beta clonotypes dominating the ex vivo response.

MiXCR, run by TCRdb on the reads, gives a single entry per CDR3 protein. The sample holds about a million distinct CDR3 sequences; approximately 31% are singletons and the top ten take about an eighth. For this clonotype: The antigen is unknown.

The source material was cultured CD8+ T cells from PBMCs, sampled from culture after CMV antigen stimulation. This sequence was found in a human donor in good health (CMV status not recorded). Some clones in this sample may be carry-over from other donors' samples.

The CDR3 DNA reads TGTGCCAGCAGTCCTAGCGGGGATTCCTACGAGCAGTACGTC. This encodes CASSPSGDSYEQYV. The chain is built from TRBV2 and TRBJ2-7; TRBD2 aligns across 9 bases. Germline trimming cut 5 bases from V and 1 base from J; bases unmatched to any gene: 3. This CDR3 comprises 14 residues. Germline CDR1 SNHLY, CDR2 FYNNEI.